The clone carrying this TCR beta chain was counted between two and nine times. The target antigen is unknown. Each CDR3 protein gets one entry after TCRdb re-called the reads with MiXCR. The sample gives 650,000 to 850,000 distinct CDR3 sequences, roughly 28% of which show up once; about an eighth is in the top ten. The data stem from a study of T cell repertoires in cytomegalovirus infection. At the level of the study: Selection of CMV epitopes for the study included recently identified HLA-C-restricted and well-studied HLA-B-restricted ones. It was the public TCR beta signatures that indicated both CMV infection and matching HLA type. Study observations and caveats: Adding up the frequency of public TCR beta families identified people who carried CMV plus the relevant HLA. The ex vivo response showed dominance by HLA-C-restricted CMV-specific TCR beta clonotypes.

J lost 1 base, V lost 0 bases, and 9 bases had no gene match. From germline, CDR1 is SGHTS and CDR2 YDEGEE. This CDR3 has 18 amino acids. This receptor was taken from a human donor in good health (CMV status not recorded). Some clones in this sample may be carry-over from other donors' samples. The chain joins TRBV5-8 to TRBJ2-4, with 8 bases aligning to TRBD1. The sequences come from cultured CD8+ T cells from PBMCs, collected from culture after CMV antigen stimulation. The CDR3 nucleotides are TGTGCCAGCAGCTTGGGAACTGGCAGACAGGGGGCCAAAAACATTCAGTACTTC. Its translation: CASSLGTGRQGAKNIQYF.